The present entry profiles one T cell receptor beta chain with its context. Its antigen remains undetermined. Base qualities were left out, and no much larger clone turns up one base away. The record originates from a study of blood T cell repertoires in COVID-19 (dated by TCRdb to about 2020). Looking at the study overall: Samples covering the acute and convalescent phases of COVID-19 were provided by collaborators in the United States, Italy and Spain. The prospective study material was composed of cDNA or gDNA derived from T cells, B-cell-depleted T cells, or PBMCs. Subjects who had been exposed to COVID-19, were actively infected with it, or had recovered from it provided the deeply sampled blood TCRbeta repertoires that made up the dataset. A freely available public database, intended as a resource for researchers studying the immune response to SARS-CoV-2, is where the repertoires were released. The samples were drawn from two sources: the first 160 participants of the ongoing ImmuneRACE study, and 950 to 1,500 subjects contributed by 6 global collaborators. A de-identified subject ID, COVID-19 status, age in years and sex were almost always included in the sample metadata. Where available, HLA class I and class II types were taken from metadata supplied by the sample provider and were not determined by assay-based typing. General findings and caveats noted by the study authors: The quantity of clinical and demographic metadata differed by source and by participant and was supplied without curation.

For CDR1 and CDR2, the germline V gene lists SNHLY and FYNNEI. The CDR3 starts with the cysteine, ends with the phenylalanine, and has 15 residues. The retained sequence is limited to the CDR3, 45 bases, with the frame set at the first base. A distance of 18 bases separates the germline ends of V and J, which lose 6 bases and 7 bases respectively. TCRbeta CDR3 regions were amplified from genomic DNA by means of the immunoSEQ Assay, a bias-controlled multiplex PCR. In the paper's pipeline: Within the assay, amplification of reference gene primers was used to estimate how many nucleated cells each sample contained. To quantify the absolute abundance of each unique TCRbeta CDR3 rearrangement, sequence reads were collapsed and filtered. For each sample, productive Simpson clonality was calculated as the square root of Simpson's diversity index over productive rearrangements. TCRdb obtained this table from immuneACCESS and retained in-frame rearrangements with V and J assigned. These tables miss some clones; where compared with another copy, unresolved V genes account for less than half of the shortfall, and the remainder is unexplained. V, J and clone size derive from that table, while D and trimming were established from the DNA sequence. In this sample the table shows about 100,000 clones, about four fifths of which occur a single time. Jointly, the top ten make up approximately 27% of the sample.

The collaborating institutions used their own protocols to collect whole blood in K2EDTA tubes. For TCRbeta analysis, collaborator samples were shipped as frozen whole blood, as isolated PBMCs, or as DNA extracted from either sample type. This receptor was identified in a man in his 60s with acute or convalescent COVID-19. This chain is built from TRBV2 and TRBJ1-4; TRBD1 is a weak D gene call, 5 bases matching. Sequencing was performed on peripheral blood. The CDR3 region: CASRLDSPVGEKLFF. The DNA sequence reads TGTGCCAGCAGGCTCGACAGCCCGGTGGGTGAAAAACTGTTTTTT.